The T cell receptor beta chain described here comes from a study of blood T cells in healthy people across ages. Overall study results and limits: Those diversity estimates obtained from one million T cells were thought to be underestimates.

Researchers collected around 11 milliliters of peripheral blood from every single donor. With V trimmed by 0 bases and J by 2 bases, 5 bases remained unmatched. This CDR3 contains 16 residues. The germline gives CDR1 SEHNR, CDR2 FQNEAQ (reference sequence). For the second PCR, which ran for about 7 to 12 cycles, a sample-barcoded 5' primer and a J-beta primer mix were used. Each cDNA was tagged by a template-switch adaptor containing 12 random nucleotides. TCRdb redid the calling of the 5' RACE reads with MiXCR, one entry per CDR3 protein. The data hold approximately 1.5 million distinct CDR3 sequences, with roughly 32% observed a single time. On this clonotype itself: The antigen is not known.

The sequence came from a woman between 25 and 40 years old in good health. V usage is TRBV7-9 and J usage is TRBJ2-3, with TRBD2 matching over 7 bases. The sample comprised blood. The CDR3 nucleotides read TGTGCCAGCAGCTTAGCGCTGGGACTAATCACAGATACGCAGTATTTT. Its translation: CASSLALGLITDTQYF.